This T cell receptor beta chain was captured by sequencing in a study of CD8+CD57+ T cells in acquired aplastic anemia. The template for TCR beta VDJ and CDR3 sequence profiling was genomic DNA. One entry per CDR3 protein results from TCRdb running MiXCR on the reads. The sample lists around 500,000 distinct CDR3 sequences; 25% to 40% were seen once. The authors sequenced patients whose flow cytometry had shown CD8+CD57+ cell expansion. Germline CDR1 is SNHLY and CDR2 is FYNNEI. The CDR3 runs 14 residues. With 6 bases removed from V and 1 base from J, the gap between germline ends came to 9 bases. The chain links TRBV2 to TRBJ2-2; D remains unclear. The sequencing input was sorted CD4+, CD8+, or CD8+CD57+ T cells (not recorded which) from PBMCs. This receptor was obtained from a human donor with aplastic anemia. The CDR3, as DNA: TGTGCCAGCAGGCCTGACGGGAACACCGGGGAGCTGTTTTTT. Translating gives CASRPDGNTGELFF.